Listed below are T cell receptor beta chains from one sample, sequenced in a study of blood T cell repertoires in COVID-19. Libraries were prepared by immunoSEQ multiplex PCR; TCRdb keeps only in-frame clonotypes and omits some of them. The sample lists 280,000 or so clones; approximately 91% were seen once. Sequenced sample: peripheral blood. The receptors originated from a man aged 18 to 30 with active or convalescent COVID-19. Each CDR3 is given without its conserved first and last residue.

v_gene	j_gene	CDR3aa
TRBV27	TRBJ2-1	ASSLRGGPEQF
TRBV6-5	TRBJ2-6	ASSYSGTTGANVLT
TRBV11-2	TRBJ2-3	ASSLAYGGSTDTQY
TRBV6-2/TRBV6-3	TRBJ2-1	ASSWTGGRYEQF
TRBV14	TRBJ1-2	ASSQRTGGIYGYT
TRBV27	TRBJ2-7	ASSLGTSGVDEQY
TRBV5-5	TRBJ1-4	ASSLVGAGTGLKLF
TRBV5-5	TRBJ1-1	ASSLDRGRNEAF
TRBV7-3	TRBJ2-7	ASSFRHPTYYEQY
TRBV5-1	TRBJ1-5	ASSLDPGGQPQH
TRBV6-2/TRBV6-3	TRBJ1-6	ASSYFGVGSPLH
TRBV6-5	TRBJ1-4	ASSPRAGSGEKLF
TRBV19	TRBJ2-1	ASSTAPRDDNEQF
TRBV6-2/TRBV6-3	TRBJ2-7	ASSPRDMMYEQY
TRBV7-6	TRBJ2-3	ASSLGAGWVDTQY
TRBV5-1	TRBJ1-1	ASSLWDRGANTEAF
TRBV6-5	TRBJ1-1	ASSLRQLNTEAF
TRBV5-4	TRBJ2-7	ASSYDTGSYEQY
TRBV5-6	TRBJ1-2	ASSRAGGRDYGYT
TRBV5-5	TRBJ2-5	ASSLFSGNGQETQY
TRBV6-5	TRBJ1-6	ASSNAGADNSPLH
TRBV2	TRBJ2-7	ASSEGRASGGNEQY
TRBV20-1	TRBJ2-1	SASSASGGANEQF
TRBV18	TRBJ2-2	ASSPPLSRSGGRWTGELF